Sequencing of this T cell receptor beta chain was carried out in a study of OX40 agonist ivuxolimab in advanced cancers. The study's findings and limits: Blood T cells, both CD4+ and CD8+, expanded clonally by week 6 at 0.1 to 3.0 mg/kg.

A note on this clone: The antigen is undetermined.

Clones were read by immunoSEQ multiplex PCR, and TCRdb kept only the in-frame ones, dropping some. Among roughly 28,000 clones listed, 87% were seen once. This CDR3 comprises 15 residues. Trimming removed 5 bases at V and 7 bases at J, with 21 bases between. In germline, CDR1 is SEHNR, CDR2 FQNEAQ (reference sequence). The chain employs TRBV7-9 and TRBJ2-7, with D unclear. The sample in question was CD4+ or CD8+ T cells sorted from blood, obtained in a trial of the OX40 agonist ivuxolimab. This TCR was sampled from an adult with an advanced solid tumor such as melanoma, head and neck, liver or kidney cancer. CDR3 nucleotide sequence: TGTGCCAGCAGCCCAATAACGCCGACGATAAAAGAGCAGTACTTC. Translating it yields CASSPITPTIKEQYF.